This TCR beta chain was retrieved from a study of Graves' ophthalmopathy and Graves' hyperthyroidism. The overall study: Ophthalmopathy absent within 18 months of follow-up marked hyperthyroidism as stable.

The germline V gene encodes CDR1 ENHRY and CDR2 SYGVKD. This CDR3 has 15 amino acids. Trimming took off 5 bases at V and 4 bases at J, with 12 bases between the two ends. CDR3 regions of TCR beta were amplified from RNA transcripts. First-round RT-PCR relied on HTBI primers, and a second-round multiplex PCR came next. Via MiXCR, TCRdb re-called the multiplex PCR reads, giving one row per CDR3 protein. In the table there are approximately 1.2 million distinct CDR3 sequences, less than 45% of which are singletons. Sequenced: peripheral blood or thyroid tissue (not recorded which). The V call is TRBV10-3, the J call TRBJ2-6; the D gene is possibly TRBD2 (6 bases). This TCR derives from an adult man with Graves' hyperthyroidism. In nucleotides, the CDR3 is TGTGCCATCAGTACTACGGGAGTGGGGGCCAACGTCCTGACTTTC. Encoded protein: CAISTTGVGANVLTF.